The 15 T cell receptor beta chains reported below all come from one sample, sequenced in a study of cytomegalovirus exposure and HLA in healthy donors. Libraries were prepared by immunoSEQ multiplex PCR; TCRdb keeps only in-frame clonotypes and omits some of them. The repertoire holds 120,000 or so clones, roughly 90% seen once, with approximately 1.5% in the top ten. The sequenced sample consisted of PBMCs. The source of these receptors is a man aged 25 to 45 in good health and CMV-seronegative.

This clone was recorded once. V is TRBV5-4 and J is TRBJ2-7; TRBD2 might be the D (6 bases). Germline V gene lookup returns CDR1 SGHNT and CDR2 YYREEE (reference sequence). V gave up 4 bases and J gave up 9 bases, with 20 bases separating them. The CDR3 extends over 14 amino acids. The CDR3 here is CASSAGPPGVPQYF. CDR3 DNA: TGTGCCAGCAGCGCCGGCCCCCCGGGAGTCCCGCAGTACTTC.

This sequence joins TRBV7-2 and TRBJ1-3; tentative D call: TRBD1 (5 bases). The CDR3 covers 16 residues. Trimming took off 5 bases at V and 0 bases at J, with 14 bases between the two ends. Germline lookup yields CDR1 SGHTA and CDR2 FQGNSA. The CDR3 DNA reads as TGTGCCAGCAGCGTCCAAGGGGCCCACTCTGGAAACACCATATATTTT. Its translation: CASSVQGAHSGNTIYF.

This chain links TRBV10-3 with TRBJ2-5, with a tentative D call TRBD1 (5 bases). The CDR3 totals 12 residues. Germline values: CDR1 ENHRY, CDR2 SYGVKD. Trimming took off 6 bases at V and 3 bases at J, with 8 bases between the two ends. As DNA, the CDR3 is TGTGCCATCAGGACAGCTAAAGAGACCCAGTACTTC. Translated: CAIRTAKETQYF.

The chain links TRBV29-1 to TRBJ2-1; 7 bases fit TRBD1. Looked up from germline, CDR1 is SQVTM and CDR2 is ANQGSEA. This CDR3 has 15 residues. With V trimmed by 4 bases and J by 6 bases, 12 bases remained unmatched. CDR3 bases: TGCAGCGTTGTTATTTACACAGGGGAGACCAATGAGCAGTTCTTC. Translated: CSVVIYTGETNEQFF.

J is TRBJ1-4 and V is TRBV4-3; no reliable D call. This CDR3 region has 14 residues. CDR1 and CDR2 from the germline V gene are LGHNA and YSLEER. Between the trimmed V and J ends, which lost 0 bases and 8 bases, there was a span of 10 bases. Here the CDR3 reads CASSQESVKEKLFF. CDR3 DNA sequence: TGCGCCAGCAGCCAAGAGAGTGTAAAGGAAAAACTGTTTTTT.

The chain combines TRBV11-3 with TRBJ2-1, with TRBD2 matching over 8 bases. The trim removed 5 bases at V and 0 bases at J, leaving 6 bases unmatched. CDR1 and CDR2 from the germline V gene are SGHNT and YENEEA. There are 16 residues in the CDR3. CDR3 coding DNA: TGTGCCAGCAGCCGGGGGGGCCTGAGCTCCTACAATGAGCAGTTCTTC. Translating it yields CASSRGGLSSYNEQFF.

The chain recombines TRBV7-8 with TRBJ2-5; D is perhaps TRBD2 (6 bases). The CDR3 has 15 residues. Germline V gives CDR1 SGHVS, CDR2 FQNEAQ. V was cut by 1 base and J by 2 bases, with 11 bases left in between. The CDR3 bases are TGTGCCAGCAGCTTAGTGATAGCGGATCAAGAGACCCAGTACTTC. Protein product: CASSLVIADQETQYF.

Comment on this clone: At the DNA level, this CDR3 is encoded by other sequences in the same sample as well. The genes are TRBV5-1 and TRBJ2-7; tentatively, D is TRBD2 (6 bases). The CDR3 is 14 residues long. Trimming left V 2 bases short and J 4 bases short, with 13 bases between. Germline CDR1 and CDR2: SGHRS and YFSETQ. The CDR3 sequence is CASSFSGTEYEQYF. Written as DNA, the CDR3 is TGCGCCAGCAGCTTCTCCGGGACTGAATACGAGCAGTACTTC.

This chain links TRBV25-1 with TRBJ1-1; weak D call: TRBD1 (6 bases). CDR1 is MGHDK, CDR2 SYGVNS, per germline. The CDR3 extends over 13 amino acids. V lost 7 bases and J lost 2, with 11 bases in between. CDR3 residues: CASTRTVNTEAFF. DNA of the CDR3: TGTGCCAGCACAAGGACAGTTAACACTGAAGCTTTCTTT.

This clone was recorded only once. In nucleotides, the CDR3 is TGTGCCAGCAGTGACTCGGACAGGGGGCTCACTGGCTACACCTTC. Encoded protein: CASSDSDRGLTGYTF. The chain recombines TRBV6-4 with TRBJ1-2, with TRBD1 matching 11 bases. Losses at the gene ends were 0 bases for V and 7 bases for J; bases not matched to a gene: 4. The CDR3 loop spans 15 amino acids. The germline gives CDR1 MRHNA, CDR2 SNTAGT.

V gene TRBV15 combines with J gene TRBJ2-3; a weak D match, TRBD2 (6 bases). V lost 1 base, J lost 1 base, and 18 bases lay in between. The CDR3 length is 18 residues. CDR1 and CDR2 from the germline V gene are LNHNV and YYDKDF (reference sequence). CDR3 sequence reads: CATSRGRSGVGGTDTQYF. The CDR3 nucleotides read TGTGCCACCAGCAGAGGCAGGTCGGGGGTTGGGGGCACAGATACGCAGTATTTT. The whole variable domain, filled in from reference TRBV15 and TRBJ2-3, reads DAMVIQNPRYQVTQFGKPVTLSCSQTLNHNVMYWYQQKSSQAPKLLFHYYDKDFNNEADTPDNFQSRRPNTSFCFLDIRSPGLGDTAMYLCATSRGRSGVGGTDTQYFGPGTRLTVL.

This chain connects TRBV7-2 to TRBJ2-1; 8 nucleotides align to TRBD2. This CDR3 region has 16 residues. In germline, CDR1 is SGHTA, CDR2 FQGNSA. J gave up 8 bases and V 2 bases, and 11 bases lay outside the gene matches. The CDR3 is CASSLLSGRASDEQFF. The CDR3 DNA reads as TGTGCCAGCAGCTTATTGTCCGGGAGGGCCTCGGATGAGCAGTTCTTC. Based on the CDR3 plus reference TRBV7-2 and TRBJ2-1, the full variable domain is GAGVSQSPSNKVTEKGKDVELRCDPISGHTALYWYRQSLGQGLEFLIYFQGNSAPDKSGLPSDRFSAERTGGSVSTLTIQRTQQEDSAVYLCASSLLSGRASDEQFFGPGTRLTVL.

The rearrangement links TRBV30 to TRBJ1-4; TRBD1 is a possible D gene (5 bases). Trimming shortened V by 2 bases and J by 5 bases, and 12 bases separated the two germline ends. The germline CDR1 and CDR2 sequences are GTSNPN and SVGIG (reference sequence). The CDR3 spans 14 residues. The CDR3 region has the DNA TGTGCCTGGAGTCAACGGACACTAAATGAAAAACTGTTTTTT. This codes for CAWSQRTLNEKLFF.

The chain has TRBV4-3 and TRBJ1-4; D call uncertain. V dropped 1 base and J dropped 8 bases, with 11 bases sitting between them. This CDR3 is built from 14 residues. Per germline, CDR1 LGHNA and CDR2 YSLEER. This chain's CDR3 is CASSQVAVGEKLFF. CDR3 nucleotides: TGCGCCAGCAGCCAAGTCGCAGTTGGCGAAAAACTGTTTTTT.

This sequence joins TRBV19 and TRBJ2-3; 9 nucleotides agree with TRBD2. V was pared by 4 bases and J by 6 bases, with 11 bases of the junction left unmatched. CDR3 length: 16 residues. Germline V gene lookup returns CDR1 LNHDA and CDR2 SQIVND (reference sequence). This CDR3 reads CASSRLADLYQDTQYF. CDR3 sequence (DNA): TGTGCCAGTAGTAGACTAGCGGATCTCTACCAGGATACGCAGTATTTT.